The 30 T cell receptor beta chains below all came from one sample that was sequenced in a study of molecular identifiers for immune sequencing clone quantification. Using its own MiXCR run on the PCR reads, TCRdb lists one record per CDR3 protein. The sample has just under 650,000 distinct CDR3 sequences; around 20% are singletons. Sequenced material: naive CD8+ T cells from blood, with Jurkat cell RNA spiked in. Regarding subset: FACS-sorted CD8+CD4-CCR7+CD45RA+ naive T cells. The receptors were gathered from a human donor in good health. Some libraries in this study had Jurkat cell RNA spiked in.

There are many counts of this clonotype. The chain combines TRBV5-6 with TRBJ1-1; D is ambiguous. The CDR3 is 15 amino acids. Trimming stripped 4 bases from V and 0 bases from J, with 13 bases between. Germline loops: CDR1 SGHDT, CDR2 YYEEEE. The CDR3 loop is CASSQLGPMNTEAFF. CDR3 nucleotides: TGTGCCAGCAGCCAGCTGGGCCCAATGAACACTGAAGCTTTCTTT.

The chain uses TRBV7-9 and TRBJ2-1; weak D call: TRBD2 (6 bases). Per the germline V gene, CDR1 is SEHNR and CDR2 is FQNEAQ (reference sequence). The CDR3 sequence is 15 residues long. The V end was cut by 1 base, the J end by 6 bases, with 13 bases between. For the CDR3, the DNA is TGTGCCAGCAGCTTAGGACCCGCGGGGCCCAATGAGCAGTTCTTC. Protein: CASSLGPAGPNEQFF.

This clonotype was counted at least ten times. The chain combines TRBV15 with TRBJ1-6; D is ambiguous. The CDR3 runs to 13 residues. Trimming took off 1 base at V and 6 bases at J, with 4 bases between the two ends. Germline V gene sequence: CDR1 LNHNV, CDR2 YYDKDF (reference sequence). The CDR3 region has the DNA TGTGCCACCAGCAGAGCTGTTAATTCACCCCTCCACTTT. Amino acids: CATSRAVNSPLHF. Supplemented by reference TRBV15 and TRBJ1-6, the full variable domain reads DAMVIQNPRYQVTQFGKPVTLSCSQTLNHNVMYWYQQKSSQAPKLLFHYYDKDFNNEADTPDNFQSRRPNTSFCFLDIRSPGLGDTAMYLCATSRAVNSPLHFGNGTRLTVT.

This clonotype has at least ten counts. The rearrangement links TRBV7-9 to TRBJ2-7; D remains ambiguous. The ends were cut back, 5 bases at V and 2 bases at J, with 16 bases in the middle. CDR1 and CDR2 from the germline V gene are SEHNR and FQNEAQ (reference sequence). This CDR3 is built from 15 residues. The CDR3: CASSPVVETAYEQYF. CDR3 coding DNA: TGTGCCAGCAGCCCCGTCGTCGAAACCGCCTACGAGCAGTACTTC.

V usage is TRBV10-1 and J usage is TRBJ2-7; perhaps TRBD2 as D (5 bases). V shed 4 bases and J shed 6 bases, with 13 bases lying between them. This CDR3 contains 13 residues. The germline V gene encodes CDR1 WNHNN and CDR2 SYGVQD (reference sequence). CDR3 coding DNA: TGCGCCAGCAGTGGAATGGGGAGTGGCGAGCAGTACTTC. It is translated as CASSGMGSGEQYF.

Points on this clonotype: A much larger clonotype is one base distant, so this may be a read error. The rearrangement joins TRBV30 to TRBJ2-5, with D perhaps matching TRBD1 or TRBD2 (5 bases each). Germline CDR1 GTSNPN, CDR2 SVGIG (reference sequence). V dropped 5 bases and J dropped 3 bases, with 13 bases sitting between them. There are 13 residues in the CDR3. This CDR3 reads CAWGTGLEETQYF. CDR3 sequence (DNA): TGTGCCTGGGGTACAGGACTGGAAGAGACCCAGTACTTC.

About this clonotype: This may come from a read error, since a much larger clone is one base off. V gene TRBV4-2 combines with J gene TRBJ2-7, with D hard to call. There are 13 residues in the CDR3. CDR1 LGHNA and CDR2 YNFKEQ come from the germline V gene. Trimming shortened V by 4 bases and J by 2 bases, and 9 bases separated the two germline ends. The CDR3 loop reads CASSRYSAYEQYF. CDR3 bases: TGTGCCAGCAGCCGATATTCAGCCTACGAGCAGTACTTC.

Turning to this clonotype: A read error may be the cause here, since a much bigger clone is one base away. The V call is TRBV9, the J call TRBJ2-3, with TRBD2 matching over 11 bases. Losses at the gene ends were 3 bases for V and 2 bases for J; bases not matched to a gene: 14. CDR3 length: 19 amino acids. CDR1 is SGDLS and CDR2 is YYNGEE in the germline V gene. The CDR3 sequence is CASSETLLFSGGVTDTQYF. The CDR3 DNA sequence: TGTGCCAGCAGCGAGACCCTACTCTTTAGCGGGGGGGTCACAGATACGCAGTATTTT.

This clonotype was detected once. Since a much larger clone is just one base distant, this may be a read error. The V call is TRBV2, the J call TRBJ1-2, with a possible D match to TRBD1 (6 bases). Trimming stripped 2 bases from V and 2 bases from J, with 12 bases between. The CDR3 has 15 residues. CDR1 SNHLY and CDR2 FYNNEI come from the germline V gene. The CDR3 DNA sequence: TGTGCCAGCAGTGAATCCGGGGGCGCGAACTATGGCTACACCTTC. This gives the protein CASSESGGANYGYTF.

This clonotype has at least ten counts. The CDR3 spells CASSSTRQARTEAFF. In DNA, the CDR3 is TGTGCCAGCAGCTCTACTAGACAAGCTAGAACTGAAGCTTTCTTT. This sequence joins TRBV6-2 or TRBV6-3 and TRBJ1-1, with D hard to call. The germline V and J ends were trimmed by 6 bases and 5 bases, with 19 bases remaining between them. The CDR3 has 15 residues. The V gene's germline CDR1 is MNHEY and CDR2 SVGEGT.

This clonotype was recorded at least ten times. The chain has TRBV6-5 and TRBJ1-1, with a weak D call TRBD1 (6 bases). This CDR3 has 14 amino acids. Trimming stripped 0 bases from V and 6 bases from J, with 11 bases between. The germline V gene has CDR1 MNHEY and CDR2 SVGAGI. The CDR3, as DNA: TGTGCCAGCAGTTACTCGTTAGAGGGGGCTGAAGCTTTCTTT. Translating gives CASSYSLEGAEAFF.

This clonotype occurred many times. This chain joins TRBV7-9 and TRBJ1-4; D unclear. The ends were cut back, 3 bases at V and 2 bases at J, with 1 base in the middle. Germline CDR1 and CDR2: SEHNR and FQNEAQ (reference sequence). The CDR3 runs to 12 residues. CDR3 loop: CASSFTNEKLFF. CDR3 DNA: TGTGCCAGCAGCTTTACTAATGAAAAACTGTTTTTT.

Only a few counts were recorded for this clonotype. This chain links TRBV4-2 with TRBJ2-7; D ambiguous. Trimming removed 0 bases at V and 0 bases at J, with 9 bases between. The germline V gene has CDR1 LGHNA and CDR2 YNFKEQ. This CDR3 has 15 amino acids. The CDR3 spells CASSQDWSLSYEQYF. The CDR3 nucleotides read TGTGCCAGCAGCCAAGATTGGTCCCTCTCCTACGAGCAGTACTTC.

The table lists this clonotype with many counts. V and J are TRBV7-9 and TRBJ2-7; the match to TRBD2 covers 8 bases. J gave up 7 bases and V 3 bases, and 11 bases lay outside the gene matches. Germline-derived CDR1 and CDR2 are SEHNR and FQNEAQ (reference sequence). CDR3 size: 15 residues. CDR3 bases: TGTGCCAGCAGCTTCCCAGCGGGAGAGGCGAAGGAGCAGTACTTC. Translating it yields CASSFPAGEAKEQYF.

This clonotype was observed many times. The chain carries TRBV29-1 and TRBJ1-5; 9 bases fit TRBD1. V gave up 4 bases and J gave up 7 bases; unmatched junction bases: 5. CDR3 size: 13 residues. CDR1 SQVTM and CDR2 ANQGSEA come from the germline V gene. CDR3 residues: CSVGTGDWQPQHF. CDR3 coding DNA: TGCAGCGTTGGGACAGGGGATTGGCAGCCCCAGCATTTT.

The table lists this clonotype with a few counts. This may be a read error: a much more frequent sequence differs by one nucleotide. This sequence joins TRBV12-3 or TRBV12-4 and TRBJ1-5, with 8 bases matching TRBD1. V lost 4 bases, J lost 15 bases, and 17 bases stayed unmatched. CDR3 length: 15 amino acids. The CDR3 DNA is TGTGCCAGCAGTTCTGGGACAGGCAGGGATGGGGCCCGGCATTTT. It is translated as CASSSGTGRDGARHF.

This clonotype was observed many times. The V gene is TRBV6-1, the J gene TRBJ2-7, with 12 bases that match TRBD2. Germline CDR1 is MNHNS and CDR2 is SASEGT. V shed 5 bases and J 5 bases; nucleotides not matched to a gene: 7. This CDR3 comprises 15 residues. CDR3 in DNA: TGTGCCAGCAGTCCTCGGACTAGCGGGACGCACGAGCAGTACTTC. This encodes CASSPRTSGTHEQYF.

Remarks on this clonotype: The junction does not match germline at one end; this may be a read error. The V gene is TRBV5-3, the J gene TRBJ2-3; a possible D gene is TRBD2 (6 bases). TRBV5-3 is known as an ORF, though its function is uncertain. This CDR3 is built from 16 residues. The CDR3 spells CASSFGLSGVTDTQYF. The CDR3 DNA reads TGTGCCAGCAGCTTCGGACTATCGGGAGTTACAGATACGCAGTATTTT.

The chain employs TRBV12-3 or TRBV12-4 and TRBJ2-3; the D is unclear. V lost 3 bases and J lost 5, with 9 bases in between. This CDR3 spans 13 amino acids. The CDR3 spells CASSFQRLDTQYF. Written as DNA, the CDR3 is TGTGCCAGCAGTTTTCAGCGTTTAGATACGCAGTATTTT.

This clonotype came up many times. The V gene is TRBV21-1, the J gene TRBJ2-4; the table's D call, TRBD1, has no DNA check behind it. TRBV21-1 is a known pseudogene. CDR3 size: 14 residues. The CDR3 region is CASIPGTAKNIQYF. The CDR3 DNA is TGTGCCAGCATCCCCGGGACAGCCAAAAACATTCAGTACTTC.

In its sample, this clonotype was seen many times. The chain joins TRBV28 to TRBJ2-5, with D possibly TRBD2 on 5 matching bases. V was trimmed by 10 bases and J by 4 bases, leaving 19 bases between them. Germline lookup yields CDR1 MDHEN and CDR2 SYDVKM. The CDR3 sequence is 14 residues long. The CDR3 DNA reads as TGTGCCACCAAGAAGAGGGAGCAATTAGAGACCCAGTACTTC. Amino acid sequence: CATKKREQLETQYF.

This clonotype was seen many times. The rearrangement joins TRBV7-9 to TRBJ2-5; D unresolved. V was clipped by 4 bases and J by 2 bases, with 17 bases between them. The CDR3 is made up of 16 amino acids. Germline CDR1 is SEHNR and CDR2 is FQNEAQ (reference sequence). Here the CDR3 DNA reads TGTGCCAGCAGCTCCTTTGTGGCAGCCTCACAAGAGACCCAGTACTTC. Its protein is CASSSFVAASQETQYF.

This clonotype has just a few counts. V is TRBV29-1 and J is TRBJ2-7; TRBD1 agrees at 7 bases. The CDR3 covers 12 residues. The V and J ends lost 4 bases and 3 bases, in that order; junction bases with no gene match: 3. CDR1 is SQVTM and CDR2 is ANQGSEA in the germline V gene. The CDR3 loop is CSVVDRLYEQYF. The CDR3 DNA reads TGCAGCGTTGTGGACAGGCTCTACGAGCAGTACTTC.

This clonotype was detected many times. The J gene is TRBJ2-7, the V gene TRBV4-1; TRBD1 agrees at 9 bases. The CDR3 spans 16 residues. V shed 0 bases, J shed 0 bases, and the junction held 3 bases outside the gene matches. Germline V gives CDR1 MGHRA, CDR2 YSYEKL. This chain's CDR3 is CASSQDPGQGSYEQYF. For the CDR3, the DNA is TGCGCCAGCAGCCAAGACCCGGGACAGGGCTCCTACGAGCAGTACTTC.

The V call is TRBV18, the J call TRBJ1-6, with D uncertain. The CDR3 is 15 residues long. Trimming pared 5 bases from V and 5 bases from J, leaving 13 bases between. CDR1 is KGHSH and CDR2 is LQKENI in the germline V gene. CDR3 sequence reads: CASSDPLEDNSPLHF. The CDR3 DNA follows: TGTGCCAGCTCAGACCCATTGGAGGATAATTCACCCCTCCACTTT.

The V and J genes are TRBV20-1 and TRBJ1-2, with D unclear. The CDR3 extends over 14 amino acids. Germline CDR1 reads DFQATT; CDR2 reads SNEGSKA (reference sequence). V was shortened by 0 bases and J by 4 bases, with 12 bases between the two germline ends. This CDR3 is CSAREGKRGYGYTF. CDR3 coding DNA: TGCAGTGCTAGAGAAGGCAAACGGGGCTATGGCTACACCTTC.

This clonotype was seen repeatedly, ten times or more. CDR3 amino acids: CATAQGPGDTDTQYF. CDR3 nucleotides: TGTGCCACTGCTCAGGGGCCTGGGGACACAGATACGCAGTATTTT. This chain connects TRBV6-5 to TRBJ2-3; perhaps TRBD1 as D (6 bases). The germline V and J ends were trimmed by 10 bases and 2 bases, with 19 bases remaining between them. The length of the CDR3 is 15 residues. The germline gives CDR1 MNHEY, CDR2 SVGAGI.

In this sample, this clonotype turned up a few times. The chain couples TRBV19 to TRBJ1-1; D gene ambiguous. With 3 bases removed from V and 0 bases from J, the gap between germline ends came to 8 bases. The CDR3 sequence is 14 residues long. CDR1 is LNHDA, CDR2 SQIVND, per germline (reference sequence). Here the CDR3 reads CASSIEGLNTEAFF. DNA of the CDR3: TGTGCCAGTAGTATCGAGGGATTGAACACTGAAGCTTTCTTT.

This clonotype was recorded at least ten times. CDR3 loop: CASSPSGVTGDEQYF. CDR3 nucleotide sequence: TGTGCCAGCAGCCCCAGCGGGGTTACAGGGGACGAGCAGTACTTC. V usage is TRBV7-2 and J usage is TRBJ2-7; the D call may be TRBD1 or TRBD2 (7 bases each). Germline loops: CDR1 SGHTA, CDR2 FQGNSA. This CDR3 spans 15 amino acids. V lost 5 bases and J 5 bases, leaving 19 bases between the germline ends.

This clonotype has more than one count but fewer than ten. This chain joins TRBV28 and TRBJ2-7, with 13 bases identical to TRBD2. J gave up 3 bases and V 3 bases, and 2 bases lay outside the gene matches. This CDR3 has 15 amino acids. Germline CDR1 is MDHEN and CDR2 is SYDVKM. DNA for the CDR3: TGTGCCAGCAGTTTTCGGACTAGCGGGAGCTACGAGCAGTACTTC. Translated, it gives CASSFRTSGSYEQYF.